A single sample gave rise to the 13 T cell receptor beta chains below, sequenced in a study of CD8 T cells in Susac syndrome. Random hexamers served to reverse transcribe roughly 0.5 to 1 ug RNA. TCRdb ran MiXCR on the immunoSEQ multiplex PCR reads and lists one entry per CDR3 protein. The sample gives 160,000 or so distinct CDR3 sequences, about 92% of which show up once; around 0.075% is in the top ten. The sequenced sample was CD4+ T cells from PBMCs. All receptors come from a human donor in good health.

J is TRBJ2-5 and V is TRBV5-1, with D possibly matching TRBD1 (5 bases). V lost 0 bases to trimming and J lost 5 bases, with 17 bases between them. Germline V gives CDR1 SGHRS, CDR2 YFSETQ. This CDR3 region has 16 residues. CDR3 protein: CASSLGGRAIGETQYF. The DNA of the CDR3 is TGCGCCAGCAGCTTGGGGGGCAGGGCCATCGGGGAGACCCAGTACTTC.

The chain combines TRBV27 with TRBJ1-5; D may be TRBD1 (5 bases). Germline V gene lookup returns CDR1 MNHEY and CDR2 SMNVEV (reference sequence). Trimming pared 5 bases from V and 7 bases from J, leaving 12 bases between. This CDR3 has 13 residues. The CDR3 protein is CASSHRWGQPQHF. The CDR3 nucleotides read TGTGCCAGCAGTCACCGTTGGGGGCAGCCCCAGCATTTT.

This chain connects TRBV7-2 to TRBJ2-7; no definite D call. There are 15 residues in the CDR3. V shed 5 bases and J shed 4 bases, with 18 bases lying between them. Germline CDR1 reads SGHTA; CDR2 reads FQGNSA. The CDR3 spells CASSPGRTQPYEQYF. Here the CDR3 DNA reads TGTGCCAGCAGCCCTGGACGGACCCAACCGTACGAGCAGTACTTC.

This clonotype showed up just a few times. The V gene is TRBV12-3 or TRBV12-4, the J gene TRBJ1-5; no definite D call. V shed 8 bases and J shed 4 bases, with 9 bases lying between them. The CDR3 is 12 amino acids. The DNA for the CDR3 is TGTGCCAGCTCGCCCGAGAATCAGCCCCAGCATTTT. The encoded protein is CASSPENQPQHF.

The CDR3: CASSQSGEATDTQYF. The CDR3 nucleotides read TGCGCCAGCAGCCAAAGCGGGGAGGCGACAGATACGCAGTATTTT. The V and J genes are TRBV5-1 and TRBJ2-3; 7 nucleotides line up with TRBD2. Per the germline V gene, CDR1 is SGHRS and CDR2 is YFSETQ. After removal of 4 bases from V and 3 bases from J, the junction contained 8 bases not matched to a gene. The CDR3 sequence is 15 residues long.

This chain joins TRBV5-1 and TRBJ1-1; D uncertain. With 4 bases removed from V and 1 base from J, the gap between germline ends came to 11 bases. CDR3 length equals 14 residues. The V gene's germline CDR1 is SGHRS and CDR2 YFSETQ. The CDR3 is CASSKDGTNTEAFF. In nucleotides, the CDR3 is TGCGCCAGCAGCAAGGACGGAACGAACACTGAAGCTTTCTTT.

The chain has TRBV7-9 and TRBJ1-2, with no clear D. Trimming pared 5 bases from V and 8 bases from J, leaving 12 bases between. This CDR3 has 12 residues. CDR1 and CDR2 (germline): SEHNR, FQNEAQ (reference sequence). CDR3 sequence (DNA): TGTGCCAGCAGCCCGGGAGAGGCCGGCTACACCTTC. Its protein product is CASSPGEAGYTF.

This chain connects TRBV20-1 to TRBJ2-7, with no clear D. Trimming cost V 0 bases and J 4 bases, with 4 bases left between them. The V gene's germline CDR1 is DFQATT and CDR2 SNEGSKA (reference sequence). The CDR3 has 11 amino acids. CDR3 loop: CSARDPYEQYF. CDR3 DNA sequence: TGCAGTGCTAGAGATCCGTACGAGCAGTACTTC.

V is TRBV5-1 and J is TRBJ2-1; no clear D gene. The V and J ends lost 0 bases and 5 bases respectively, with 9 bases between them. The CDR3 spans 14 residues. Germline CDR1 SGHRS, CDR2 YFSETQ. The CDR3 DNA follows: TGCGCCAGCAGCTTGGCCTGGCAGAACAATGAGCAGTTCTTC. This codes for CASSLAWQNNEQFF.

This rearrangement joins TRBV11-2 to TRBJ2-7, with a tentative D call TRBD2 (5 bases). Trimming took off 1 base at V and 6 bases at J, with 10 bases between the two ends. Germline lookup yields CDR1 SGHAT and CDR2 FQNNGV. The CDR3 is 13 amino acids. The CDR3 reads CASSLADRGEQYF. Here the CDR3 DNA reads TGTGCCAGCAGCTTAGCAGATCGGGGCGAGCAGTACTTC.

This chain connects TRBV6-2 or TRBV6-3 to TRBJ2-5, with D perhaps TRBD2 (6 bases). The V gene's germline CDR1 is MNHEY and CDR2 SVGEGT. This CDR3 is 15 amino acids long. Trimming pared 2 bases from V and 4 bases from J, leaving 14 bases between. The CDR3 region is CASSYRAGRGETQYF. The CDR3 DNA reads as TGTGCCAGCAGTTACAGGGCGGGGCGAGGAGAGACCCAGTACTTC.

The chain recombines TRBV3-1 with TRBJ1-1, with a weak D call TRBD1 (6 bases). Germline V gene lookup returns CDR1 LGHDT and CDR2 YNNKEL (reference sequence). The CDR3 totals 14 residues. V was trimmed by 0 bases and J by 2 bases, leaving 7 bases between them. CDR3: CASSQEQGNTEAFF. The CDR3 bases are TGTGCCAGCAGCCAAGAACAGGGTAACACTGAAGCTTTCTTT.

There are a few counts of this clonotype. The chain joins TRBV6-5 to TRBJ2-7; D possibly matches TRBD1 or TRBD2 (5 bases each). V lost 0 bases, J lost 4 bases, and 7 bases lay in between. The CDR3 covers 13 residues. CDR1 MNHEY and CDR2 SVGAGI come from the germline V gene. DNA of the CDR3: TGTGCCAGCAGTTACTCCGGGGCGTACGAGCAGTACTTC. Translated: CASSYSGAYEQYF.